This T cell receptor (beta chain) came from a study of CD8 T cells in ankylosing spondylitis. Findings of the study overall: Within ankylosing spondylitis blood, a TCR beta motif made up of roughly eight highly homologous variants appeared to be characteristic. Some of the motif variants had earlier been found in reactive arthritis patients' fluid and blood. Reportedly, disease-linked clones are significantly enriched in ankylosing spondylitis patients' matched synovial fluid. As for the disease-linked clones, they showed a CD8+ phenotype and occurred at relatively low frequencies in peripheral blood.

About this clonotype itself: Antigen specificity is unknown.

This CDR3 spans 14 amino acids. With V trimmed by 5 bases and J by 0 bases, 5 bases remained unmatched. Germline lookup yields CDR1 DFQATT and CDR2 SNEGSKA (reference sequence). The TCR beta libraries were generated through quantitative 5'-RACE incorporating molecular barcodes. Each CDR3 protein gets one entry after TCRdb re-called the 5' RACE reads with MiXCR. Among some 800,000 distinct CDR3 sequences, approximately 12% were seen once, and the ten largest hold about 0.49%. The sequence was collected from a male donor with ankylosing spondylitis. The material sequenced was blood, either unsorted or a sorted T cell fraction (not recorded which). V is TRBV20-1 and J is TRBJ2-7; 9 bases align to TRBD1. The CDR3 loop reads CSAFDRGNSYEQYF. CDR3 nucleotides: TGCAGTGCTTTTGACAGGGGGAACTCCTACGAGCAGTACTTC.